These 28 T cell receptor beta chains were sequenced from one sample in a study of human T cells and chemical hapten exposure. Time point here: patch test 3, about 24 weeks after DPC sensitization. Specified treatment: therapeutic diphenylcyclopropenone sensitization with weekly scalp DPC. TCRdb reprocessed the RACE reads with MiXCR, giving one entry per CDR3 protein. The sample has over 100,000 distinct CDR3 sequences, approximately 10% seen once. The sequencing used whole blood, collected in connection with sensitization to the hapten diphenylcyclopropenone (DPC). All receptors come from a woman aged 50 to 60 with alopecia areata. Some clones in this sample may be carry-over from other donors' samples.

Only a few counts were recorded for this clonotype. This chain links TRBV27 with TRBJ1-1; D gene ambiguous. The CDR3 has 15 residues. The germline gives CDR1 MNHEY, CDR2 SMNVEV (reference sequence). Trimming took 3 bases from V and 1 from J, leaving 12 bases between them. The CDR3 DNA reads TGTGCCAGCAGTTTTCAGGCAGTCGCGAACACTGAAGCTTTCTTT. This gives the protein CASSFQAVANTEAFF.

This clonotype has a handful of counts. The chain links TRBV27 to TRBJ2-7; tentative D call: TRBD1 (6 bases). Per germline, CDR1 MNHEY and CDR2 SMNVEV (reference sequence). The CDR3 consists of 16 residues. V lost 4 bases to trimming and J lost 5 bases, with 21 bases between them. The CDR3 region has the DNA TGTGCCAGCAGTTCCCTCCGCATATACAGGGATCACGAGCAGTACTTC. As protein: CASSSLRIYRDHEQYF.

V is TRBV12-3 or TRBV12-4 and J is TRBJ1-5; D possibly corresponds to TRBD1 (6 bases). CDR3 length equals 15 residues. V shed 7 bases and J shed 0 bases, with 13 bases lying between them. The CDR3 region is CASTLGQHSNQPQHF. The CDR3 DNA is TGTGCCAGCACCTTAGGACAGCATAGCAATCAGCCCCAGCATTTT.

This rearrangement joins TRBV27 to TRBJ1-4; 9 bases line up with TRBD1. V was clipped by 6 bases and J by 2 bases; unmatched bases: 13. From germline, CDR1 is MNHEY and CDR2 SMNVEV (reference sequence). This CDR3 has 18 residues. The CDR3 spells CASSPRTGAGATNEKLFF. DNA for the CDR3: TGTGCCAGCAGCCCCCGGACAGGGGCAGGGGCCACTAATGAAAAACTGTTTTTT.

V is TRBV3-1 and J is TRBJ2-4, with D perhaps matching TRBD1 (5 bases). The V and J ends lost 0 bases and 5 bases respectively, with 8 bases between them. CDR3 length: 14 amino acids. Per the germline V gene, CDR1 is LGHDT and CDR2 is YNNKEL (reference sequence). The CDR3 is CASSQDTGQNIQYF. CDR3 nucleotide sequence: TGTGCCAGCAGCCAAGATACAGGACAAAACATTCAGTACTTC.

This CDR3 is CSALAGVVDEQFF. The DNA for the CDR3 is TGCAGCGCCTTAGCGGGGGTGGTGGATGAGCAGTTCTTC. The chain uses TRBV29-1 and TRBJ2-1, with TRBD2 matching 9 bases. V dropped 7 bases and J dropped 8; count of bases not matched to a gene: 9. The CDR3 sequence is 13 residues long. Germline values: CDR1 SQVTM, CDR2 ANQGSEA.

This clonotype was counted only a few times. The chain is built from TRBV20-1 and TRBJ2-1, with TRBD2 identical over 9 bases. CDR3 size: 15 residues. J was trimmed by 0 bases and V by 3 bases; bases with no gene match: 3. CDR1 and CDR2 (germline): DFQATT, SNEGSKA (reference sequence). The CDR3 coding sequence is TGCAGTGCTAGGGGACTAGCTAGCTCCTACAATGAGCAGTTCTTC. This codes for CSARGLASSYNEQFF.

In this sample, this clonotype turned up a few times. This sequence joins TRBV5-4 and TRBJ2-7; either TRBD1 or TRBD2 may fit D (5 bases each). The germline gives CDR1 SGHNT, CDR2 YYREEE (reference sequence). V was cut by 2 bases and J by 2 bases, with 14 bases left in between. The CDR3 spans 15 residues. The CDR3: CASSLPGTETYEQYF. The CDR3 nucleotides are TGTGCCAGCAGCTTACCCGGGACGGAGACCTACGAGCAGTACTTC.

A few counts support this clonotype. The CDR3 bases are TGTGCCAGCAGCTTAGGAGCTAACCCGAGGAGGGAGACCCAGTACTTC. Protein product: CASSLGANPRRETQYF. This chain links TRBV7-2 with TRBJ2-5; TRBD2 is a possible D gene (5 bases). The ends were cut back, 1 base at V and 5 bases at J, with 17 bases in the middle. Germline-derived CDR1 and CDR2 are SGHTA and FQGNSA. This CDR3 comprises 16 residues.

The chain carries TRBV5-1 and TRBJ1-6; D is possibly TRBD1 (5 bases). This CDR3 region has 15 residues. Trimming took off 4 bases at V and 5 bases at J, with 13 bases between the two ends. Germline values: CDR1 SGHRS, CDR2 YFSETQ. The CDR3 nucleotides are TGCGCCAGCAGCGCCGGGACGGCAAATAATTCACCCCTCCACTTT. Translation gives CASSAGTANNSPLHF.

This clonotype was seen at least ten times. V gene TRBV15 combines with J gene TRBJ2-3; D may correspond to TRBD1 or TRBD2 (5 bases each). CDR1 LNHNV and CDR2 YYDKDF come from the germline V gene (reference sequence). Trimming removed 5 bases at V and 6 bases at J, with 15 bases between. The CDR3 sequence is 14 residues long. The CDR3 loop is CATSGHPGQDTQYF. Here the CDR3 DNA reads TGTGCCACCAGCGGGCATCCGGGGCAGGATACGCAGTATTTT. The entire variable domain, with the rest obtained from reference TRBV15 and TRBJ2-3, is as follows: DAMVIQNPRYQVTQFGKPVTLSCSQTLNHNVMYWYQQKSSQAPKLLFHYYDKDFNNEADTPDNFQSRRPNTSFCFLDIRSPGLGDTAMYLCATSGHPGQDTQYFGPGTRLTVL.

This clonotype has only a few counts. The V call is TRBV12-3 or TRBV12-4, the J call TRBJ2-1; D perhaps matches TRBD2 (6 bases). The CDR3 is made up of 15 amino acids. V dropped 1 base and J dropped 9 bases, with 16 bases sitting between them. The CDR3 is CASSLETPEGSEQFF. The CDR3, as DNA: TGTGCCAGCAGTTTAGAGACCCCGGAGGGGTCTGAGCAGTTCTTC.

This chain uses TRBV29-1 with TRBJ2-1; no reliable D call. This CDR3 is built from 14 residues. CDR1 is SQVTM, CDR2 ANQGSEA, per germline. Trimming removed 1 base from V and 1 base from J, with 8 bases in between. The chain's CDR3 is CSVEVGRSYNEQFF. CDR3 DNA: TGCAGCGTTGAAGTTGGACGGTCCTACAATGAGCAGTTCTTC.

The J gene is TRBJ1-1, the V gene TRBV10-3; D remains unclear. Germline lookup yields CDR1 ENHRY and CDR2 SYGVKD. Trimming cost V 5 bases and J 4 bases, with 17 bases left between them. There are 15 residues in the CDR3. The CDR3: CAISKPPAGSTEAFF. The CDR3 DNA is TGTGCCATCAGTAAACCCCCGGCGGGGTCCACTGAAGCTTTCTTT.

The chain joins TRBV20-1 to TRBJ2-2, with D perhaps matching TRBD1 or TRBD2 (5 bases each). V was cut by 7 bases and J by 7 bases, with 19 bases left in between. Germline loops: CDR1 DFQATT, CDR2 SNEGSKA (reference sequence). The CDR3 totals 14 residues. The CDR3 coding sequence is TGCAGTGTCCAGGGAGCCCCCGGCAACGGGGAGCTGTTTTTT. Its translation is CSVQGAPGNGELFF.

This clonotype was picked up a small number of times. CDR3 residues: CSARIEGYENTEAFF. CDR3 in DNA: TGCAGTGCTAGAATAGAAGGGTACGAGAACACTGAAGCTTTCTTT. The V call is TRBV20-1, the J call TRBJ1-1; D remains ambiguous. Trimming took 2 bases from V and 1 from J, leaving 14 bases between them. From germline, CDR1 is DFQATT and CDR2 SNEGSKA (reference sequence). CDR3 length equals 15 residues.

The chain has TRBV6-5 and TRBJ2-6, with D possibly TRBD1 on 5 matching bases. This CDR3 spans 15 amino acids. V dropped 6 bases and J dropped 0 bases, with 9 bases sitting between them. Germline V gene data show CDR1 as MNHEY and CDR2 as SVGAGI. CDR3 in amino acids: CASRLTVSGANVLTF. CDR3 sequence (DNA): TGTGCCAGCAGACTGACAGTCTCTGGGGCCAACGTCCTGACTTTC.

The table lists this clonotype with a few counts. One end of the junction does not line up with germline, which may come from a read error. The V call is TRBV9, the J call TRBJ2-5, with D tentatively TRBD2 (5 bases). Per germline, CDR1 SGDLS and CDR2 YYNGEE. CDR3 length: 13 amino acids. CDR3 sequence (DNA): TGCGCCAGCAGCGTAGGAGGAGAAGAGACCCAGTACTTC. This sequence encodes CASSVGGEETQYF.

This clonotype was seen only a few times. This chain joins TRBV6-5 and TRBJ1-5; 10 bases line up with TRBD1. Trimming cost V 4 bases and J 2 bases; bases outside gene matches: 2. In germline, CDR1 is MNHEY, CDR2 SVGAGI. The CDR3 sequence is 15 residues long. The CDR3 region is CASSWDRGGNQPQHF. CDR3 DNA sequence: TGTGCCAGCAGTTGGGACAGGGGAGGCAATCAGCCCCAGCATTTT.

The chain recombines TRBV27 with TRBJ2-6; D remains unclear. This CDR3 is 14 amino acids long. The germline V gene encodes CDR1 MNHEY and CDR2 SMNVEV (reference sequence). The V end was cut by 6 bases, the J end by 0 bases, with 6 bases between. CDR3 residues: CASSPSSGANVLTF. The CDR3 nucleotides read TGTGCCAGCAGCCCGAGCTCTGGGGCCAACGTCCTGACTTTC. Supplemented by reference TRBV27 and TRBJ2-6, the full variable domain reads EAQVTQNPRYLITVTGKKLTVTCSQNMNHEYMSWYRQDPGLGLRQIYYSMNVEVTDKGDVPEGYKVSRKEKRNFPLILESPSPNQTSLYFCASSPSSGANVLTFGAGSRLTVL.

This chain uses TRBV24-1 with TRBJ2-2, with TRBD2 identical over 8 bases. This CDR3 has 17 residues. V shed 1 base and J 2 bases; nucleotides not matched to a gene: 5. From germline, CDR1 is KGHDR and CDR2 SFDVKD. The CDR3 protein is CATSDFTAGGNTGELFF. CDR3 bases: TGTGCCACCAGTGATTTTACGGCGGGAGGTAACACCGGGGAGCTGTTTTTT.

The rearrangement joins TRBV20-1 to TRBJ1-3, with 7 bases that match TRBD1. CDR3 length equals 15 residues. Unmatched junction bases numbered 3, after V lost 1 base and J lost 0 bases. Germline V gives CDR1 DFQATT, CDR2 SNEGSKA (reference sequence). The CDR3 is CSARGGTVSGNTIYF. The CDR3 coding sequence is TGCAGTGCTAGAGGGGGGACAGTCTCTGGAAACACCATATATTTT.

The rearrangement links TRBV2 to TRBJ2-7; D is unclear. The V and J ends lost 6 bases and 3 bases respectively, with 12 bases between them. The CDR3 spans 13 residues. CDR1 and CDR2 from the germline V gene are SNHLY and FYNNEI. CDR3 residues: CASRSNTHYEQYF. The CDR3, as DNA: TGTGCCAGCAGGAGCAACACCCACTACGAGCAGTACTTC.

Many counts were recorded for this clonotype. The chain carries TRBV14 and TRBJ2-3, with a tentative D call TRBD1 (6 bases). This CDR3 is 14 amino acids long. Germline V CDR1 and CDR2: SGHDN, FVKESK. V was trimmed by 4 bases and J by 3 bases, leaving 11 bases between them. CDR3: CASSPRTVTDTQYF. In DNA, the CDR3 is TGTGCCAGCAGCCCCCGGACAGTAACAGATACGCAGTATTTT.

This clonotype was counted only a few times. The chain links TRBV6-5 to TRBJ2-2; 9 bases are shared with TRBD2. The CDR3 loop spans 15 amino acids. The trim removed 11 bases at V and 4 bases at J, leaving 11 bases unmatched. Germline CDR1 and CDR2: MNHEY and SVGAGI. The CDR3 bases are TGTGCCGTTGGGGTTAGCGGGGGAGTCACCGGGGAGCTGTTTTTT. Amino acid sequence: CAVGVSGGVTGELFF.

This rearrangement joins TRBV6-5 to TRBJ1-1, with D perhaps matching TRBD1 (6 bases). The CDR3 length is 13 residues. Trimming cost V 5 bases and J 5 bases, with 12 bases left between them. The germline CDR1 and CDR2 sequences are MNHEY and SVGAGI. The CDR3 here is CASSTTGTTEAFF. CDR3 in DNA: TGTGCCAGCAGTACCACCGGGACAACTGAAGCTTTCTTT.

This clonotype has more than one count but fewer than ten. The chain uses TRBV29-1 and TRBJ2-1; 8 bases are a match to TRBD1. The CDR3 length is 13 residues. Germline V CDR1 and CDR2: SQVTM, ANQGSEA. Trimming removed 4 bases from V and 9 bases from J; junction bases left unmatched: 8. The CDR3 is CSVAGQGLGEQFF. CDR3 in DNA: TGCAGCGTTGCTGGACAGGGTTTAGGTGAGCAGTTCTTC.

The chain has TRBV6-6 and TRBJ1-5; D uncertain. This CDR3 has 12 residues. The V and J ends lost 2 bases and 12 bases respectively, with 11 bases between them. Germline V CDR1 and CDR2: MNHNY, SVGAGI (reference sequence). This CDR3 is CASSYPPQNQHF. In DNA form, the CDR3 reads TGTGCCAGCAGTTACCCCCCGCAAAACCAGCATTTT.